These T cell receptor beta chains were read from a single sample in a study of cytomegalovirus exposure and HLA in healthy donors. TCRdb's table, derived via immunoSEQ multiplex PCR, lists solely in-frame clones and lacks some. Of about 180,000 clones in the sample, about 69% are singletons; the top ten hold about 2.7%. The sample consisted of PBMCs. The receptors were gathered from a male donor in good health and CMV-seronegative. Both conserved end residues are part of each CDR3. D genes are given only for firm matches. Clone size is given for some rows only: seen once, a few or many times, or a class if the clone is expanded.

TRBV30	TRBJ2-3	.	.	CAWMTIDTQYF	TGTGCCTGGATGACAATAGATACGCAGTATTTT
TRBV27	TRBJ1-5	.	.	CASSSWGEPQHF	TGTGCCAGCAGTTCATGGGGGGAGCCCCAGCATTTT
TRBV12-5	TRBJ2-7	.	TRBD2	CASGGNRLAVIPHEQYF	TGTGCTAGTGGTGGAAACCGACTAGCGGTAATCCCTCACGAGCAGTACTTC
TRBV5-6	TRBJ1-3	.	.	CASSRTGLGSGNTIYF	TGTGCCAGCAGTCGTACAGGTTTAGGCTCTGGAAACACCATATATTTT
TRBV5-1	TRBJ2-3	.	.	CASSLARVTDTQYF	TGCGCCAGCAGCTTGGCCCGGGTCACAGATACGCAGTATTTT
TRBV10-3	TRBJ2-1	.	.	CAISGVASSYNEQFF	TGTGCCATCAGTGGAGTGGCTAGCTCCTACAATGAGCAGTTCTTC
TRBV4-2	TRBJ2-7	.	TRBD2	CASSQKAGDEQYF	TGTGCCAGCAGCCAGAAAGCGGGAGACGAGCAGTACTTC
TRBV11-2	TRBJ1-5	.	TRBD1	CASSPTTGAGDQPQHF	TGTGCCAGCAGCCCTACGACAGGGGCAGGTGACCAGCCCCAGCATTTT
TRBV9	TRBJ1-1	once	.	CASNGPPMNTEAFF	TGTGCCAGCAATGGGCCTCCCATGAACACTGAAGCTTTCTTT
TRBV6-6	TRBJ1-1	.	TRBD1	CASRTTGGATEAFF	TGTGCCAGCAGGACCACAGGGGGCGCAACTGAAGCTTTCTTT
TRBV6-5	TRBJ2-7	.	TRBD1	CASRQGNGDEQYF	TGTGCCAGTCGACAGGGGAATGGCGACGAGCAGTACTTC
TRBV6-5	TRBJ2-3	.	.	CATSPAAGSTDTQYF	TGTGCCACGAGCCCGGCCGCGGGCAGCACAGATACGCAGTATTTT
TRBV5-1	TRBJ1-1	few	.	CASSSPGGADTEAFF	TGCGCCAGCAGCTCCCCGGGGGGGGCAGACACTGAAGCTTTCTTT
TRBV4-2	TRBJ1-2	.	.	CASSEGRGGSNYGYTF	TGTGCCAGCAGCGAGGGGCGAGGGGGATCCAACTATGGCTACACCTTC
TRBV5-1	TRBJ2-1	.	TRBD2	CASSLLRGRALNNEQFF	TGCGCCAGCAGCTTATTGAGAGGGAGGGCCTTAAACAATGAGCAGTTCTTC
TRBV6-1	TRBJ1-2	.	.	CASSEDHGQLNYGYTF	TGTGCCAGCAGTGAAGATCATGGGCAGCTTAACTATGGCTACACCTTC
TRBV6-5	TRBJ2-7	.	.	CASRRGSGSYEQYF	TGTGCCAGCAGGAGAGGCAGTGGCTCCTACGAGCAGTACTTC
TRBV10-2	TRBJ1-6	.	.	CASSDSGRGNSPLHF	TGCGCCAGCAGTGATTCCGGCAGGGGAAATTCACCCCTCCACTTT